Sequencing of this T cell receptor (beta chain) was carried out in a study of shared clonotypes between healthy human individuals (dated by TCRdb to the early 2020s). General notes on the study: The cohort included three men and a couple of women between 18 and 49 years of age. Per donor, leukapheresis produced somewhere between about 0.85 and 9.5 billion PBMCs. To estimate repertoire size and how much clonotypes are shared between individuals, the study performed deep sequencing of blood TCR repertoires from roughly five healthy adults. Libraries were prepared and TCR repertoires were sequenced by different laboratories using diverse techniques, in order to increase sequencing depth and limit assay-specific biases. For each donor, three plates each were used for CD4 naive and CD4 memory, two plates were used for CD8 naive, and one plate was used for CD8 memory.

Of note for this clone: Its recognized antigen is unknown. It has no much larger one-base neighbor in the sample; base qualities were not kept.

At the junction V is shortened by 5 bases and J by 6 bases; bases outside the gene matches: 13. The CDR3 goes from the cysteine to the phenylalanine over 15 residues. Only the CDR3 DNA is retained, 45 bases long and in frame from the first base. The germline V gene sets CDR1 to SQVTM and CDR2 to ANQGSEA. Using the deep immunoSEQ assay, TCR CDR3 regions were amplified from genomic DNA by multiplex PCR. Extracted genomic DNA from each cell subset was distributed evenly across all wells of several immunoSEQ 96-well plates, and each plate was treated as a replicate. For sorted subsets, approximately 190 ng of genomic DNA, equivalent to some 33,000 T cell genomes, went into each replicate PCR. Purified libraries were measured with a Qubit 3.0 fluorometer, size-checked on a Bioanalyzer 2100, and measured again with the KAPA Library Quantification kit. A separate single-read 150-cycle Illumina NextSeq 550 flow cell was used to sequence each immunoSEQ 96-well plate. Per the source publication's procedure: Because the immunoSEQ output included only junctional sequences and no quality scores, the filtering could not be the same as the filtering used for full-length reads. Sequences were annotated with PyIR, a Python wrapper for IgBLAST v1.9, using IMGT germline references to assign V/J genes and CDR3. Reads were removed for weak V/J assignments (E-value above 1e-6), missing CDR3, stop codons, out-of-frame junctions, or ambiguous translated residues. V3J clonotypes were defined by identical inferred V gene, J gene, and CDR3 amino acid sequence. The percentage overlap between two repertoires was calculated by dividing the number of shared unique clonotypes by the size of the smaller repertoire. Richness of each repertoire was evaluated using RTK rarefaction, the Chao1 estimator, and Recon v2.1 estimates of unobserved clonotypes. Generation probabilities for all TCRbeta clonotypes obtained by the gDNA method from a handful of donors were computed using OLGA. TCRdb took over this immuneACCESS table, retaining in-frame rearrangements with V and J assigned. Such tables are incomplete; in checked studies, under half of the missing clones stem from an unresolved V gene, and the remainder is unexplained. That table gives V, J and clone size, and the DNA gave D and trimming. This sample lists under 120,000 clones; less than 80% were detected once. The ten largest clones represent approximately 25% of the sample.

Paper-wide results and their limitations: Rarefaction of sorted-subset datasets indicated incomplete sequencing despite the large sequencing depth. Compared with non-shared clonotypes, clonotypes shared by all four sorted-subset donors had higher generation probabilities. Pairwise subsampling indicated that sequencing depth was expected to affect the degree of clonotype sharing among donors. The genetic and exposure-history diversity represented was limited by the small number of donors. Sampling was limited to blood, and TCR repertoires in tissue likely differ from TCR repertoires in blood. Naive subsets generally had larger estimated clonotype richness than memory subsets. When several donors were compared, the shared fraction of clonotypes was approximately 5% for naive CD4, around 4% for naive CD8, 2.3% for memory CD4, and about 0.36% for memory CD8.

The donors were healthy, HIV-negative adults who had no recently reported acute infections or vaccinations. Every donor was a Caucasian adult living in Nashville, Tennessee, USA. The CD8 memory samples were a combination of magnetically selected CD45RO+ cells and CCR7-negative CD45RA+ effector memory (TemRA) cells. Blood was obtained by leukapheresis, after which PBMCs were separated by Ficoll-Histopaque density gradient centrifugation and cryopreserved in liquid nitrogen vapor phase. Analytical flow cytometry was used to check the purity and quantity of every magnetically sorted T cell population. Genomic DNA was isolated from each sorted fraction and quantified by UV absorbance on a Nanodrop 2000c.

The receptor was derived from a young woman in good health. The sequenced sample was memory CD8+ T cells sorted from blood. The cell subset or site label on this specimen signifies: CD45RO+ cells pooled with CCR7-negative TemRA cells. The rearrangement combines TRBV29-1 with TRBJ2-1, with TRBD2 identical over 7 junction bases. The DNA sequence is TGCAGCGTTCACCACTCGGGAGGAGTTGGCAATGAGCAGTTCTTC. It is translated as CSVHHSGGVGNEQFF.